Listed below are T cell receptor beta chains from one sample, sequenced in a study of blood T cell repertoires in COVID-19. Clones were read by immunoSEQ multiplex PCR, and TCRdb kept only the in-frame ones, dropping some. The data contain over 70,000 clones, about 91% of them singletons. The specimen sequenced was peripheral blood. These TCRs come from a human donor with active COVID-19. The donor label of this sample is uncertain. Each CDR3 is given with its conserved first and last residue. D genes are given only for firm matches. Rows give clone size only sometimes, using once, few, many, or a class for an expanded clone.

v_call,d_call,cdr3_length,clone_size,j_call,cdr3_nt,cdr3_aa
TRBV19,NA,13,NA,TRBJ1-2,TGTGCCAGTACGGAGGGGACTAACTATGGCTACACCTTC,CASTEGTNYGYTF
TRBV5-6,NA,15,NA,TRBJ1-2,TGTGCCAGCAGCTTGGACCCAAAAGGGGCGCGGGGCTACACCTTC,CASSLDPKGARGYTF
TRBV25-1,NA,16,NA,TRBJ2-1,TGTGCCAGCAGTGAAGTACCCGATCCGGGAAACAATGAGCAGTTCTTC,CASSEVPDPGNNEQFF
TRBV19,NA,14,NA,TRBJ1-5,TGTGCCAGTGCCAGGGAGGCTCTCAATCAGCCCCAGCATTTT,CASAREALNQPQHF
TRBV7-9,NA,14,NA,TRBJ1-1,TGTGCCAGCAGCCCAGACAGGATGAACACTGAAGCTTTCTTT,CASSPDRMNTEAFF
TRBV6-2/TRBV6-3,NA,17,NA,TRBJ1-3,TGTGCCAGCAGTTACCCCATGACGGGAGTCTCTGGAAACACCATATATTTT,CASSYPMTGVSGNTIYF
TRBV6-4,NA,13,NA,TRBJ1-5,TGTGCCAGCAGTCAGGGGAGCAATCAGCCCCAGCATTTT,CASSQGSNQPQHF
TRBV5-4,NA,13,NA,TRBJ1-2,TGTGCCAGCAGCTTTACAGACAACTATGGCTACACCTTC,CASSFTDNYGYTF
TRBV11-2,TRBD1,16,NA,TRBJ1-1,TGTGCCAGCAGCTTAGTAAGGCAGGGGGCAGCAACTGAAGCTTTCTTT,CASSLVRQGAATEAFF
TRBV5-1,NA,13,few,TRBJ2-2,TGCGCCAGCAGCTTGTTACGGTCCGGGGAGCTGTTTTTT,CASSLLRSGELFF
TRBV2,NA,13,NA,TRBJ1-6,TGTGCCAGCAGTGCAGGTTGGAATTCACCCCTCCACTTT,CASSAGWNSPLHF
TRBV10-3,NA,14,NA,TRBJ1-2,TGTGCCATCGCACTGGAGGAACAGGGCTATGGCTACACCTTC,CAIALEEQGYGYTF
TRBV7-9,NA,15,NA,TRBJ1-5,TGTGCCAGCAGCCCCGATTTTGGGGGGAATCAACCCCAGCATTTT,CASSPDFGGNQPQHF
TRBV6-4,TRBD2,17,once,TRBJ2-1,TGTGCCAGCACCGGGACTAGCGGGGGCCCCAATTACAATGAGCAGTTCTTC,CASTGTSGGPNYNEQFF
TRBV6-5,TRBD2,15,NA,TRBJ2-1,TGTGCCAGCAGTCGAGGGGGGGGACTAGCTCATGAGCAGTTCTTC,CASSRGGGLAHEQFF
TRBV19,TRBD2,15,NA,TRBJ2-5,TGTGCCAGTAGCATCAGCGGGGGGCCTCAAGAGACCCAGTACTTC,CASSISGGPQETQYF
TRBV7-3,TRBD2,16,NA,TRBJ2-3,TGTGCCAGCAGCCTAGGGAGCGGGGGACTCACAGATACGCAGTATTTT,CASSLGSGGLTDTQYF
TRBV4-2,NA,16,once,TRBJ1-6,TGTGCCAGCAGCCAAGAACCCCGACAACAAAATTCACCCCTCCACTTT,CASSQEPRQQNSPLHF
TRBV5-1,NA,14,NA,TRBJ2-5,TGCGCCAGCAGCATCCAGGACACCCAAGAGACCCAGTACTTC,CASSIQDTQETQYF
TRBV7-9,NA,13,once,TRBJ2-3,TGTGCCAGCAGCTTATGGACAGACACTACGGAGTATTTT,CASSLWTDTTEYF
TRBV3-1/TRBV3-2,TRBD1,15,NA,TRBJ1-2,TGTGCCAGCAGCCAAGCGGGGACAGTGGGATCTGGGGGGACCTTC,CASSQAGTVGSGGTF
TRBV19,TRBD1,14,NA,TRBJ2-7,TGTGCCAGTTCTATTACCGGGACAGGGCGGGAGCAGTACTTC,CASSITGTGREQYF
TRBV3-1/TRBV3-2,TRBD2,15,NA,TRBJ2-5,TGTGCCAGCAGCCTCCAACTAGCGGGGGAAGAGACCCAGTACTTC,CASSLQLAGEETQYF
TRBV29-1,NA,14,NA,TRBJ2-1,TGCAGCGTTGAAGTGTGGAGACAGCAAAATGAGCAGTTCTTC,CSVEVWRQQNEQFF
TRBV5-1,NA,15,NA,TRBJ1-1,TGCGCCAGCAGCTTGGCCGCTGGGGCGAACACTGAAGCTTTCTTT,CASSLAAGANTEAFF
TRBV7-9,NA,13,NA,TRBJ2-1,TGTGCCAGCAGCTCGGACAGCATCAATGAGCAGTTCTTC,CASSSDSINEQFF
TRBV6-4,NA,16,NA,TRBJ1-1,TGTGCCAGCAGTGAGGCCGTACAGGGTTCGAACACTGAAGCTTTCTTT,CASSEAVQGSNTEAFF
TRBV19,TRBD1,16,NA,TRBJ1-5,TGTGCCAGTAGCCCTTCCCCAGGGGGATTTGATCAGCCCCAGCATTTT,CASSPSPGGFDQPQHF
TRBV7-9,NA,11,NA,TRBJ2-7,TGTGCCAGCAGCCGGAGTTACGAGCAGTACTTC,CASSRSYEQYF
TRBV4-3,TRBD2,15,NA,TRBJ2-7,TGCGCCAGCAGCCTCCAGGCAGCGGGGGCGGGCGAGCAGTACTTC,CASSLQAAGAGEQYF
TRBV6-6,NA,13,NA,TRBJ1-1,TGTGCCAGCATAAGCTTATCGAACACTGAAGCTTTCTTT,CASISLSNTEAFF
TRBV3-1/TRBV3-2,TRBD1,16,NA,TRBJ1-4,TGTGCCAGCCGTCGGACAGGGGGCGGGCCGGATGAAAAACTGTTTTTT,CASRRTGGGPDEKLFF
TRBV6-2/TRBV6-3,TRBD1,16,NA,TRBJ2-7,TGTGCCAGCAGCCTCGGGACCCGGGACAGCGGTTACGAGCAGTACTTC,CASSLGTRDSGYEQYF
TRBV28,NA,16,NA,TRBJ1-5,TGTGCCAGCAGGTGGGGGCTAAGGCATGGCAATCAGCCCCAGCATTTT,CASRWGLRHGNQPQHF
TRBV4-1,NA,21,NA,TRBJ2-1,TGCGCCAGCAACCTATATCCTAGGACAGATTTTTGGGATTTTGCCTACAATGAGCAGTTCTTC,CASNLYPRTDFWDFAYNEQFF
TRBV4-2,TRBD2,17,NA,TRBJ2-3,TGTGCCAGCAGCCAAACCGGGACTAGCGACGGGGCAGATACGCAGTATTTT,CASSQTGTSDGADTQYF
TRBV6-6,NA,14,NA,TRBJ2-3,TGTGCCAGCTTCAGGACCCGGGACACAGATACGCAGTATTTT,CASFRTRDTDTQYF
TRBV6-5,TRBD1,13,NA,TRBJ1-6,TGTGCCAGCAGGGGACAGGGGCATTCACCCCTCCACTTT,CASRGQGHSPLHF
TRBV5-6,TRBD2,15,NA,TRBJ2-3,TGTGCCAGCAGCCCCAGCGGACTAGGCACAGATACGCAGTATTTT,CASSPSGLGTDTQYF
TRBV7-8,TRBD2,18,NA,TRBJ2-3,TGTGCCAGCAGCTCGTACAGACTAGCGGGGGACCAGGGAGATACGCAGTATTTT,CASSSYRLAGDQGDTQYF
TRBV20-1,TRBD2,16,NA,TRBJ2-1,TGCAGTGCTAGTTCTAGCGGGGTAAGCTCCTACAATGAGCAGTTCTTC,CSASSSGVSSYNEQFF
TRBV21-1,NA,16,NA,TRBJ1-1,TGTGCCAGCAGCATTCGACAGGGGGCCCATGGGACTGAAGCTTTCTTT,CASSIRQGAHGTEAFF
TRBV7-8,NA,14,NA,TRBJ1-2,TGTGCCAGCAGCTTAAGGGAAGGGAGCTATGGCTACACCTTC,CASSLREGSYGYTF
TRBV11-2,NA,15,NA,TRBJ2-7,TGTGCCAGCAGCTTAGCTATGGGCCTCTCCTACGAGCAGTACTTC,CASSLAMGLSYEQYF
TRBV5-6,NA,15,NA,TRBJ1-6,TGTGCCAGCAGCCTGGCCCGTCAGGGCGGTTCACCCCTCCACTTT,CASSLARQGGSPLHF